One and the same sample provided the 22 T cell receptor beta chains below, sequenced in a study of OX40 agonist ivuxolimab in advanced cancers. Sequencing was performed with immunoSEQ multiplex PCR; in TCRdb, only in-frame clones are kept and a portion is missing. The profile shows just over 30,000 clones, around 87% of them singletons. This sample comprised CD4+ or CD8+ T cells sorted from blood, obtained in a trial of the OX40 agonist ivuxolimab. These receptors were taken from an adult with an advanced solid tumor such as melanoma, head and neck, liver or kidney cancer.

V is TRBV7-2 and J is TRBJ1-5; the match to TRBD1 covers 8 bases. Germline V lookup: CDR1 SGHTA, CDR2 FQGNSA. V gave up 2 bases and J gave up 5 bases; unmatched junction bases: 2. The CDR3 runs to 14 residues. CDR3: CASSLQGAYQPQHF. The CDR3 DNA sequence: TGTGCCAGCAGCTTACAGGGGGCCTATCAGCCCCAGCATTTT.

In this sample, this clone turned up once. The rearrangement joins TRBV4-2 to TRBJ2-5; D gene ambiguous. Matching the DNA end better, TRBJ2-7 makes the J call doubtful. The length of the CDR3 is 15 residues. Germline CDR1 and CDR2: LGHNA and YNFKEQ. This CDR3 reads CASSQHRLEFDEQYF. The DNA of the CDR3 is TGTGCCAGCAGCCAACACCGACTTGAGTTCGACGAGCAGTACTTC.

This clone has just a few counts. The chain has TRBV4-1 and TRBJ2-3; D unresolved. V shed 1 base and J shed 6 bases, with 5 bases lying between them. The length of the CDR3 is 12 residues. Germline V CDR1 and CDR2: MGHRA, YSYEKL. CDR3: CASSQVMDTQYF. CDR3 bases: TGCGCCAGCAGCCAAGTAATGGATACGCAGTATTTT.

The chain is built from TRBV28 and TRBJ1-2; D might be TRBD1 (5 bases). This CDR3 has 12 amino acids. Germline V lookup: CDR1 MDHEN, CDR2 SYDVKM. CDR3 nucleotide sequence: TGTGTTTTGGGGGACGCAAACTATGGCTACACCTTC. This codes for CVLGDANYGYTF.

The rearrangement joins TRBV11-2 to TRBJ2-7; 13 nucleotides match TRBD2. This CDR3 region has 15 residues. The germline gives CDR1 SGHAT, CDR2 FQNNGV. The V gene end was trimmed by 6 bases and the J gene end by 4 bases; junction bases not matched to a gene: 6. Here the CDR3 reads CASRSRTSGSYEQYF. In DNA form, the CDR3 reads TGTGCCAGCAGAAGTAGGACTAGCGGGAGTTACGAGCAGTACTTC.

V is TRBV18 and J is TRBJ2-3, with a possible D match to TRBD1 (6 bases). Germline V gene sequence: CDR1 KGHSH, CDR2 LQKENI. This CDR3 comprises 17 residues. Trimming cost V 3 bases and J 0 bases, with 16 bases left between them. CDR3 in DNA: TGTGCCAGCTCACCCCTAGGGACATCCTCTAGCACAGATACGCAGTATTTT. Translating gives CASSPLGTSSSTDTQYF.

This chain's CDR3 is CASTSTSGRTGELFF. The CDR3 DNA reads TGCGCCAGCACTTCGACTAGCGGGAGAACCGGGGAGCTGTTTTTT. This rearrangement joins TRBV10-1 to TRBJ2-2; TRBD2 agrees at 12 bases. The CDR3 loop spans 15 amino acids. Trimming cost V 7 bases and J 5 bases; bases outside gene matches: 5. Germline V CDR1 and CDR2: WNHNN, SYGVQD (reference sequence).

The rearrangement uses TRBV6-6 and TRBJ2-7; D ambiguous. Germline CDR1 is MNHNY and CDR2 is SVGAGI (reference sequence). This CDR3 region has 14 residues. The V end was cut by 2 bases, the J end by 3 bases, with 11 bases between. This chain's CDR3 is CASSYEWVIYEQYF. In nucleotides, the CDR3 is TGTGCCAGCAGTTACGAATGGGTCATCTACGAGCAGTACTTC.

The CDR3 nucleotides are TGTGCCAGCAGTCTCTACGGGACATCTTATGACGAGCAGTACTTC. Translated, it gives CASSLYGTSYDEQYF. J is TRBJ2-7 and V is TRBV28; tentative D call: TRBD1 (6 bases). The CDR3 runs to 15 residues. CDR1 is MDHEN, CDR2 SYDVKM, per germline. The V gene lost 5 bases and the J gene lost 5 bases, with 19 bases spanning the gap.

DNA for the CDR3: TGTGCCAGCAGCAACCCAATAGCGGGAGGGCCGATCGAGCAGTACTTC. Translating it yields CASSNPIAGGPIEQYF. The chain combines TRBV5-6 with TRBJ2-7, with 11 bases fitting TRBD2. CDR3 length equals 16 residues. V lost 4 bases to trimming and J lost 6 bases; unmatched junction nucleotides: 12. Germline CDR1 reads SGHDT; CDR2 reads YYEEEE.

The chain uses TRBV10-3 and TRBJ2-3; no definite D call. The length of the CDR3 is 15 residues. Germline V gene sequence: CDR1 ENHRY, CDR2 SYGVKD. The V end was cut by 3 bases, the J end by 6 bases, with 16 bases between. CDR3 sequence: CAISESWSLRDTQYF. For the CDR3, the DNA is TGTGCCATCAGTGAATCGTGGTCTTTACGCGATACGCAGTATTTT.

The rearrangement links TRBV6-5 to TRBJ2-7, with 7 bases aligning to TRBD1. Germline V gives CDR1 MNHEY, CDR2 SVGAGI. The CDR3 spans 15 residues. The junction had 8 bases not matched to a gene; V was cut back by 5 bases and J by 1 base. The CDR3 sequence is CASSARGSISYEQYF. CDR3 in DNA: TGTGCCAGCAGTGCCAGGGGGAGTATATCCTACGAGCAGTACTTC.

This chain joins TRBV27 and TRBJ1-3, with D possibly being TRBD1 (5 bases). Germline V gene lookup returns CDR1 MNHEY and CDR2 SMNVEV (reference sequence). There are 15 residues in the CDR3. V lost 5 bases, J lost 4 bases, and 15 bases lay in between. The CDR3 sequence: CASSAGTLRGNTIYF. CDR3 DNA: TGTGCCAGCAGTGCAGGGACTCTACGGGGAAACACCATATATTTT.

This sequence joins TRBV7-9 and TRBJ2-7; 9 bases fit TRBD2. The CDR3 covers 17 residues. The germline CDR1 and CDR2 sequences are SEHNR and FQNEAQ (reference sequence). Trimming took 2 bases from V and 4 from J; bases not matched to a gene: 12. Here the CDR3 reads CASSLSGLLAGEYEQYF. In DNA, the CDR3 is TGTGCCAGCAGCTTAAGTGGCCTGTTAGCGGGAGAATACGAGCAGTACTTC.

The genes are TRBV6-1 and TRBJ1-4, with a weak D call TRBD1 (5 bases). Germline V gene sequence: CDR1 MNHNS, CDR2 SASEGT. The length of the CDR3 is 13 residues. V lost 3 bases, J lost 11 bases, and 13 bases lay in between. Written as DNA, the CDR3 is TGTGCCAGCAGTGATTACTCCGGGGCTAAACTGTTTTTT. Translated: CASSDYSGAKLFF.

The chain links TRBV19 to TRBJ2-7, with 8 bases aligning to TRBD2. The CDR3 length is 15 residues. From germline, CDR1 is LNHDA and CDR2 SQIVND (reference sequence). CDR3: CASFGGTRGNYEQYF. The CDR3 DNA is TGTGCTTCCTTTGGGGGGACTAGAGGGAACTACGAGCAGTACTTC. Supplemented by reference TRBV19 and TRBJ2-7, the full variable domain reads DGGITQSPKYLFRKEGQNVTLSCEQNLNHDAMYWYRQDPGQGLRLIYYSQIVNDFQKGDIAEGYSVSREKKESFPLTVTSAQKNPTAFYLCASFGGTRGNYEQYFGPGTRLTVT.

J is TRBJ1-1 and V is TRBV11-2, with a weak D call TRBD1 (5 bases). V gave up 5 bases and J gave up 7 bases, with 20 bases separating them. CDR1 is SGHAT and CDR2 is FQNNGV in the germline V gene. This CDR3 is built from 15 residues. Here the CDR3 reads CASSRTALGGVEAFF. DNA of the CDR3: TGTGCCAGCAGCCGGACCGCTCTGGGGGGAGTTGAAGCTTTCTTT. The variable domain in full, with the rest retrieved from reference TRBV11-2 and TRBJ1-1, is EAGVAQSPRYKIIEKRQSVAFWCNPISGHATLYWYQQILGQGPKLLIQFQNNGVVDDSQLPKDRFSAERLKGVDSTLKIQPAKLEDSAVYLCASSRTALGGVEAFFGQGTRLTVV.

J is TRBJ2-5 and V is TRBV6-1; D might be TRBD2 (7 bases). This CDR3 is 13 amino acids long. Germline CDR1 reads MNHNS; CDR2 reads SASEGT. Trimming removed 8 bases from V and 5 bases from J, with 15 bases in between. DNA of the CDR3: TGTGCCAGCCTTAGGGGGGGTGGGGAGACCCAGTACTTC. This sequence encodes CASLRGGGETQYF.

This clone was detected only once. The CDR3 DNA reads TGCGCCAGCAGTCCTGGTACTTCGTCCTACAATGAGCAGTTCTTC. The encoded protein is CASSPGTSSYNEQFF. V and J are TRBV5-1 and TRBJ2-1; D uncertain. Trimming took off 5 bases at V and 1 base at J, with 13 bases between the two ends. The germline V gene has CDR1 SGHRS and CDR2 YFSETQ. The CDR3 is 15 amino acids.

The chain combines TRBV5-1 with TRBJ1-1; D gene unclear. This CDR3 region has 14 residues. Trimming removed 3 bases at V and 10 bases at J, with 19 bases between. Germline V gene lookup returns CDR1 SGHRS and CDR2 YFSETQ. CDR3 coding DNA: TGCGCCAGCAGCTCAGTGACATCGGAGGTTTTAGCTTTCTTT. Protein sequence: CASSSVTSEVLAFF.

The gene calls are TRBV5-4 and TRBJ1-2; unclear D gene. Germline-derived CDR1 and CDR2 are SGHNT and YYREEE (reference sequence). Deletions cut 5 bases from V and 0 bases from J, with 17 bases between. This CDR3 is 16 amino acids long. The CDR3 spells CASSYFVARANYGYTF. As DNA, the CDR3 is TGTGCCAGCAGTTACTTTGTGGCGAGGGCTAACTATGGCTACACCTTC.

The chain recombines TRBV28 with TRBJ2-5; 10 positions agree with TRBD1. Germline CDR1 and CDR2: MDHEN and SYDVKM. The CDR3 runs 16 residues. Trimming cost V 6 bases and J 4 bases; bases outside gene matches: 11. This CDR3 reads CASRPSTGTGVETQYF. In nucleotides, the CDR3 is TGTGCCAGCAGACCCTCTACCGGGACAGGGGTAGAGACCCAGTACTTC.